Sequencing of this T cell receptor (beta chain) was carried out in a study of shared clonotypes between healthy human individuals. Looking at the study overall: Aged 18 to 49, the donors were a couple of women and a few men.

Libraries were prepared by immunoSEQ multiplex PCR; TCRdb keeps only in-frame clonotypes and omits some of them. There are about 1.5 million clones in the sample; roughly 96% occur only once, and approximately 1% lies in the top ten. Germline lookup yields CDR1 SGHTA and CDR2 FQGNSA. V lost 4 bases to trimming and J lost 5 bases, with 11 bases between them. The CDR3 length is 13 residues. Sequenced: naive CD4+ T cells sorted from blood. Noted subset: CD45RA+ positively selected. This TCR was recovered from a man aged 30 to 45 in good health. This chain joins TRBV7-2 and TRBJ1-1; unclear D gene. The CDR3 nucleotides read TGTGCCAGCAGCTATCCCGGCGGAACTGAAGCTTTCTTT. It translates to CASSYPGGTEAFF.